These 5 T cell receptor beta chains originate from one sample sequenced in a study of blood T cell repertoires in COVID-19. TCRdb's copy holds only in-frame clones and misses some; the assay was immunoSEQ multiplex PCR. Among about 210,000 clones, 85% were seen once, and the ten largest hold about 17%. The specimen sequenced was PBMCs or T cells enriched from blood (not recorded which). These receptors came from a man in his forties who had recovered from COVID-19.

The rearrangement links TRBV28 to TRBJ2-7; D is perhaps TRBD1 (5 bases). V gave up 5 bases and J gave up 0 bases, with 17 bases separating them. The CDR3 has 16 residues. The germline V gene encodes CDR1 MDHEN and CDR2 SYDVKM. In nucleotides, the CDR3 is TGTGCCAGCAGTCCTAACACCGACAGCGTCTCCTACGAGCAGTACTTC. Amino acid sequence: CASSPNTDSVSYEQYF. The variable domain in full, with the rest retrieved from reference TRBV28 and TRBJ2-7, is DVKVTQSSRYLVKRTGEKVFLECVQDMDHENMFWYRQDPGLGLRLIYFSYDVKMKEKGDIPEGYSVSREKKERFSLILESASTNQTSMYLCASSPNTDSVSYEQYFGPGTRLTVT.

The V gene is TRBV19, the J gene TRBJ2-7, with D possibly being TRBD2 (6 bases). This CDR3 has 13 residues. The germline V gene encodes CDR1 LNHDA and CDR2 SQIVND (reference sequence). V was cut by 10 bases and J by 2 bases, with 15 bases left in between. The CDR3 loop is CATAGTRAYEQYF. CDR3 sequence (DNA): TGTGCCACCGCCGGGACTCGGGCCTACGAGCAGTACTTC.

The rearrangement uses TRBV11-2 and TRBJ1-4, with D maybe TRBD1 (5 bases). Germline V gene sequence: CDR1 SGHAT, CDR2 FQNNGV. The CDR3 length is 16 residues. Trimming removed 3 bases at V and 2 bases at J, with 13 bases between. The CDR3 DNA reads TGTGCCAGCAGCTTTTCGGGGGGTGGGACTAATGAAAAACTGTTTTTT. Its protein is CASSFSGGGTNEKLFF.

J is TRBJ2-5 and V is TRBV18, with 7 bases matching TRBD2. CDR1 and CDR2 from the germline V gene are KGHSH and LQKENI. J was trimmed by 4 bases and V by 4 bases; bases with no gene match: 15. This CDR3 spans 17 amino acids. The DNA for the CDR3 is TGTGCCAGCTCACTCTTCAGTCGGGAGGTCGGGGGAGAGACCCAGTACTTC. Its translation is CASSLFSREVGGETQYF.

This chain's CDR3 is CASGLEEGDTQYF. CDR3 nucleotides: TGTGCCAGCGGATTGGAAGAGGGAGATACGCAGTATTTT. The gene calls are TRBV6-5 and TRBJ2-3; weak D call: TRBD2 (5 bases). Germline V gene data show CDR1 as MNHEY and CDR2 as SVGAGI. This CDR3 has 13 residues. The germline V and J ends were trimmed by 8 bases and 5 bases, with 14 bases remaining between them.